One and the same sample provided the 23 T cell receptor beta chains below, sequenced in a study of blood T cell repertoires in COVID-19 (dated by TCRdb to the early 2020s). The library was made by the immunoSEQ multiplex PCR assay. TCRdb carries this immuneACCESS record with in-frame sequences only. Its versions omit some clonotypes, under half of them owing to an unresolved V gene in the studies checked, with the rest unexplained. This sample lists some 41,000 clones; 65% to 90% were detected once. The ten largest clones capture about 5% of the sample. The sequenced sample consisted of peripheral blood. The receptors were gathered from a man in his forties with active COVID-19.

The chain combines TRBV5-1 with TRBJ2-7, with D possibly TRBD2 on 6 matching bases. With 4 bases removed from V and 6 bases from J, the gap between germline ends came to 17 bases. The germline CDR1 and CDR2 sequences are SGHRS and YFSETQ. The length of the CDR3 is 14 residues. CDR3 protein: CASSLGTEAGEQYF. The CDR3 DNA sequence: TGCGCCAGCAGCCTAGGGACTGAGGCCGGCGAGCAGTACTTC.

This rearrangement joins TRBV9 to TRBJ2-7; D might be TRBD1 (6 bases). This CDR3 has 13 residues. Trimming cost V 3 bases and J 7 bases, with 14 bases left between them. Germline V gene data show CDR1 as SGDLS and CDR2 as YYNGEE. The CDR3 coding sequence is TGTGCCAGCAGCGAATCCGGGACACATGAGCAGTACTTC. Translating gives CASSESGTHEQYF.

In nucleotides, the CDR3 is TGTGCCAGCAGCCCGACGTGGGGGCGCGTAGATACGCAGTATTTT. Its protein is CASSPTWGRVDTQYF. The chain joins TRBV6-5 to TRBJ2-3; D is perhaps TRBD1 (6 bases). V lost 6 bases, J lost 5 bases, and 18 bases lay in between. The germline V gene encodes CDR1 MNHEY and CDR2 SVGAGI. The CDR3 spans 15 residues.

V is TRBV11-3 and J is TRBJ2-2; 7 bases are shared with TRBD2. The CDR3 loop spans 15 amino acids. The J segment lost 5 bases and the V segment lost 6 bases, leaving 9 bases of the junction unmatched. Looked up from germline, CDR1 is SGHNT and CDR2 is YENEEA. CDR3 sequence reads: CASSPRLARTGELFF. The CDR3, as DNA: TGTGCCAGCAGTCCTAGACTAGCTCGGACCGGGGAGCTGTTTTTT.

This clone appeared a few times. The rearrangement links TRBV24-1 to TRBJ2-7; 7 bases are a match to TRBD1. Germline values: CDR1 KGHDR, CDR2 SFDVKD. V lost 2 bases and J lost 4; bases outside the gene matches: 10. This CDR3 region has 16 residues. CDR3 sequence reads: CATSDSAGGDPYEQYF. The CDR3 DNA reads TGTGCCACCAGTGATTCGGCAGGGGGAGATCCATACGAGCAGTACTTC.

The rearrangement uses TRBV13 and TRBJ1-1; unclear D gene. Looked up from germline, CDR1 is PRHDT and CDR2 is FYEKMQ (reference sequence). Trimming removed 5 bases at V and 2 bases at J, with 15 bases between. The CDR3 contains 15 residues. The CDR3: CASSLRVLLNTEAFF. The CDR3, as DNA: TGTGCCAGCAGCCTCCGGGTCCTTCTCAACACTGAAGCTTTCTTT. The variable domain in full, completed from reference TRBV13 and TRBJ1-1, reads AAGVIQSPRHLIKEKRETATLKCYPIPRHDTVYWYQQGPGQDPQFLISFYEKMQSDKGSIPDRFSAQQFSDYHSELNMSSLELGDSALYFCASSLRVLLNTEAFFGQGTRLTVV.

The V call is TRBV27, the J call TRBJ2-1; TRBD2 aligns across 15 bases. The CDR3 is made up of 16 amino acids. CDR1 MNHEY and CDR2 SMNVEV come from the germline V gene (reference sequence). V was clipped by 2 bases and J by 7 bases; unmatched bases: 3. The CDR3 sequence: CASSLRTSGRGNEQFF. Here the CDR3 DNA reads TGTGCCAGCAGTTTAAGGACTAGCGGGAGGGGTAATGAGCAGTTCTTC.

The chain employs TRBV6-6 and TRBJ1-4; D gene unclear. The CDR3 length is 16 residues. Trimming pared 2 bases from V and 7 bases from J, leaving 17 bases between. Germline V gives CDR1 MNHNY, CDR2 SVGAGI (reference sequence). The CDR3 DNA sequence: TGTGCCAGCAGTTACAGGGCTGGGGAGGGTGGTGAAAAACTGTTTTTT. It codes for CASSYRAGEGGEKLFF.

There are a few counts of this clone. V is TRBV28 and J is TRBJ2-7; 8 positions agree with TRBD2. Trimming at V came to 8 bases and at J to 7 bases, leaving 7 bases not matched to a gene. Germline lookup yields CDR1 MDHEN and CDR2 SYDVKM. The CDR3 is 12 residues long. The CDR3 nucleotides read TGTGCCAGCGGCCGACTAGCGCGAGAGCAGTACTTC. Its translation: CASGRLAREQYF.

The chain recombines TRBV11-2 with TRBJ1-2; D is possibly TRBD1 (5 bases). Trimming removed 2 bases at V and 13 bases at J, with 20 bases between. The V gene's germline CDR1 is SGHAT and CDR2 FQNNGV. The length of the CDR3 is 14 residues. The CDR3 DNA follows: TGTGCCAGCAGCTTATTTATCCAGGGATCTCCCTCCACCTTC. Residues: CASSLFIQGSPSTF.

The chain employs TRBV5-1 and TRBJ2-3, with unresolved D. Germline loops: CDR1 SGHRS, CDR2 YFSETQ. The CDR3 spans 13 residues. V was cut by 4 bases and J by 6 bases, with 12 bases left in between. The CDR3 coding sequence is TGCGCCAGCAGCCTTACCGCTCGGGATACGCAGTATTTT. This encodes CASSLTARDTQYF.

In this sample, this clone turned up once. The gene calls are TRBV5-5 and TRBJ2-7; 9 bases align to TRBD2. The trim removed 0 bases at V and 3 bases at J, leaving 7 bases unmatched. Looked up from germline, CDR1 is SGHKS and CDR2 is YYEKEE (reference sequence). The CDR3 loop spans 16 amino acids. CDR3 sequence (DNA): TGTGCCAGCAGCTTGGGGCTAGCGGGGCCCCTCTACGAGCAGTACTTC. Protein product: CASSLGLAGPLYEQYF.

For the CDR3, the DNA is TGTGCCAGCAGTTCCCGACAGGGGAGCTCCTACGAGCAGTACTTC. This encodes CASSSRQGSSYEQYF. This chain links TRBV6-5 with TRBJ2-7, with 8 bases identical to TRBD1. Germline-derived CDR1 and CDR2 are MNHEY and SVGAGI. The CDR3 length is 15 residues. J lost 0 bases, V lost 4 bases, and 5 bases had no gene match.

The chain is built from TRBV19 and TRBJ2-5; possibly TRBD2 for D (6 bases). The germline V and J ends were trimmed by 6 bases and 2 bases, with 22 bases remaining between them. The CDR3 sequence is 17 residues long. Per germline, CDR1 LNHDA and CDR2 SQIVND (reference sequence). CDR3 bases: TGTGCCAGTAGCCCCTTAACTCCCGCGGGATATCAAGAGACCCAGTACTTC. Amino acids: CASSPLTPAGYQETQYF.

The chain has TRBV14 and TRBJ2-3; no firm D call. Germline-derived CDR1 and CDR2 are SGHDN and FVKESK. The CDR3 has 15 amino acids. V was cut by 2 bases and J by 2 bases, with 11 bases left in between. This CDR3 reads CASSQSEANTDTQYF. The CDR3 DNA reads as TGTGCCAGCAGCCAAAGCGAAGCGAACACAGATACGCAGTATTTT.

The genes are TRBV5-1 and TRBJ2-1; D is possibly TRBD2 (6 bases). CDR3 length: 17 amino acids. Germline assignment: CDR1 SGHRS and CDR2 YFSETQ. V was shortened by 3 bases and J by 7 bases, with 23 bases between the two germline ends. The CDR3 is CASSSGLRDFSLNEQFF. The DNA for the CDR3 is TGCGCCAGCAGCTCAGGCCTCCGGGACTTCTCCCTTAATGAGCAGTTCTTC.

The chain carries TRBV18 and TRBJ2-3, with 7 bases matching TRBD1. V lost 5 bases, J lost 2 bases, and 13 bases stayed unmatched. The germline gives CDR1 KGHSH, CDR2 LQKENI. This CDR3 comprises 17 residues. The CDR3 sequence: CASSARNRGPFTDTQYF. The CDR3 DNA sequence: TGTGCCAGCTCAGCGAGGAACAGGGGACCCTTCACAGATACGCAGTATTTT.

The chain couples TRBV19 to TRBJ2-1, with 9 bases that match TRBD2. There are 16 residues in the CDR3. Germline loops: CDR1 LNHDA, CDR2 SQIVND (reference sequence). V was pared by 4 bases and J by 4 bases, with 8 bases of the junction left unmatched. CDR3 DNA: TGTGCCAGTAGTAAGTGGGCTAGCGGGGCATACAATGAGCAGTTCTTC. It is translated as CASSKWASGAYNEQFF.

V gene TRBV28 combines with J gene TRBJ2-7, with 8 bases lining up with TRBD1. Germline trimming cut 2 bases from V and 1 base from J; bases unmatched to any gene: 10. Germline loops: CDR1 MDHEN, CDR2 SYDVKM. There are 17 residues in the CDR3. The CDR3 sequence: CASSLGRGRVASYEQYF. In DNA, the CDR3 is TGTGCCAGCAGTTTAGGCAGGGGGCGAGTGGCGTCCTACGAGCAGTACTTC. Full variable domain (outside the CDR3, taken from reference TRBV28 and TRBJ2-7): DVKVTQSSRYLVKRTGEKVFLECVQDMDHENMFWYRQDPGLGLRLIYFSYDVKMKEKGDIPEGYSVSREKKERFSLILESASTNQTSMYLCASSLGRGRVASYEQYFGPGTRLTVT.

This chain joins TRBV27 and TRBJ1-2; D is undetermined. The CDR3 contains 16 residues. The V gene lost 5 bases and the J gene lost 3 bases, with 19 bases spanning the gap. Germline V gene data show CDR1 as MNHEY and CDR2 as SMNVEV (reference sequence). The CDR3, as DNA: TGTGCCAGCAGTCCCCAAGCCCTAGACGCCTACTATGGCTACACCTTC. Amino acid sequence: CASSPQALDAYYGYTF.

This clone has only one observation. DNA of the CDR3: TGTGCCAGCAGTTTATTCTCCTTGAACACTGAAGCTTTCTTT. Translating gives CASSLFSLNTEAFF. V gene TRBV28 combines with J gene TRBJ1-1, with no clear D. The CDR3 is 14 amino acids. CDR1 is MDHEN, CDR2 SYDVKM, per germline. The germline V and J ends were trimmed by 1 base and 0 bases, with 6 bases remaining between them.

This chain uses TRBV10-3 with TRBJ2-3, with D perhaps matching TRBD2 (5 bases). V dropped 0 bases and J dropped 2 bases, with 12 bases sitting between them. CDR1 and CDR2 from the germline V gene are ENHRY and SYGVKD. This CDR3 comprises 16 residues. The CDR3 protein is CAISESEAAPTDTQYF. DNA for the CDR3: TGTGCCATCAGTGAGTCGGAAGCGGCCCCCACAGATACGCAGTATTTT.

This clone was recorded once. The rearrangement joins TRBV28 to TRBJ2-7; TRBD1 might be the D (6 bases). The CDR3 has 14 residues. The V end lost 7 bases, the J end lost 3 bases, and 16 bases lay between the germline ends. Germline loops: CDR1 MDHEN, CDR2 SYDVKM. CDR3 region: CASTPLSQGYEQYF. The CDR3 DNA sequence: TGTGCCAGCACCCCACTATCACAGGGCTACGAGCAGTACTTC.